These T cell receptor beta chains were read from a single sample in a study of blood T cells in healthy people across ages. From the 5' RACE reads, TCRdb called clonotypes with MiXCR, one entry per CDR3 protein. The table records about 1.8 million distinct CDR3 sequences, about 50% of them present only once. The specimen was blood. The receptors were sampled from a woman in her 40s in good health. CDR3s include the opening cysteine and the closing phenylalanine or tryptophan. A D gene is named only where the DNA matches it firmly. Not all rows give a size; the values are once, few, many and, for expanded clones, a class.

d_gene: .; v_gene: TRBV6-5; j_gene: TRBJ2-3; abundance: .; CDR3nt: TGTGCCAGCAAGGCAAGCACAGATACGCAGTATTTT; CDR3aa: CASKASTDTQYF
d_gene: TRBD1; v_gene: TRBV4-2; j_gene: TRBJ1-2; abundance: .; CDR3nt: TGTGCCAGCAGCCAATCGCTACAGGGGGCCAACTATGGCTACACCTTC; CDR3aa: CASSQSLQGANYGYTF
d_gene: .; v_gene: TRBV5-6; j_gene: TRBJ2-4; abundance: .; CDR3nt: TGTGCCAGCAGTTTCTGGGCAGTTCTAGCCAAAAACAGTCAGTACTTC; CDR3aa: CASSFWAVLAKNSQYF
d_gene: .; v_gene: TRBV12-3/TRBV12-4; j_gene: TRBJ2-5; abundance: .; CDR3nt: TGTGCCAGCAGTTGGGGATTTCAAGAGACCCAGTACTTC; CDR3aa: CASSWGFQETQYF
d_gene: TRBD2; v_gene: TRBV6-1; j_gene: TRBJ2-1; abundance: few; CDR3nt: TGTGCCAGCGTTGGACTAGGCAACAATGAGCAGTTCTTC; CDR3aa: CASVGLGNNEQFF
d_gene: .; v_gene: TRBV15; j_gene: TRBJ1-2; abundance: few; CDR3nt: TGTGCCACCAGCAGAGACAGATACTATGGCTACACCTTC; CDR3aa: CATSRDRYYGYTF
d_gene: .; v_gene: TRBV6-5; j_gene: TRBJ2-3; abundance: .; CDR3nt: TGTGCCAGCATGGGGGGAGGGGGTACGCAGTATTTT; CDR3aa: CASMGGGGTQYF
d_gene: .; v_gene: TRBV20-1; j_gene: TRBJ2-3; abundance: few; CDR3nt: TGCAGTGCTAGACAAGGACCTTTCACGGATACGCAGTATTTT; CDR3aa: CSARQGPFTDTQYF
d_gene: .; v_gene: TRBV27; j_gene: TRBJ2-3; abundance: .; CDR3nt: TGTGCCAGCAGTTTATATCCCCCCCCCGACTCTGAGGATACGCAGTATTTT; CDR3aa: CASSLYPPPDSEDTQYF
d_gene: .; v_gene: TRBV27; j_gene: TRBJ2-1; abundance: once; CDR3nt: TGTGCCAGCAGTCCCCCGAGGCCCCCCTACAATGAGCAGTTCTTC; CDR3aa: CASSPPRPPYNEQFF
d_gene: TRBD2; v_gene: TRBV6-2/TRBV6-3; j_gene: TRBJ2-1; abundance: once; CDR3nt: TGTGCCAGCAGACCCCTTAGCGGGAGGGGGGGCAATGAGCAGTTCTTC; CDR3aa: CASRPLSGRGGNEQFF
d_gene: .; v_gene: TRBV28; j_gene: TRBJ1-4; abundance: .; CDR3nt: TGTGCCAGCACTTCCGACAGGAGTGAGTCGTCTTGGGAAAAATTGTTTTTT; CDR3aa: CASTSDRSESSWEKLFF
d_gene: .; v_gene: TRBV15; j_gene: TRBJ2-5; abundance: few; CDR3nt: TGTGCCACCAGCAGAGATGTAGGTGTCCAGTACTTC; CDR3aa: CATSRDVGVQYF
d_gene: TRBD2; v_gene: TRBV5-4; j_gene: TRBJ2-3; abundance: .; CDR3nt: TGTGCCAGCAGCCGAACCCCTAGCGGGGGGTCGACAGATACGCAGTATTTT; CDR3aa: CASSRTPSGGSTDTQYF
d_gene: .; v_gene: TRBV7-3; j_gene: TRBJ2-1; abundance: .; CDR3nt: TGTGCCAGCAGCATAATTACCAGGGGTGAGCAGTTCTTC; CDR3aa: CASSIITRGEQFF
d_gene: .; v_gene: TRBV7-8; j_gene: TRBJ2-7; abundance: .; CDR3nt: TGTGCCAGCACCAAATCCACCTACGAGCAGTACTTC; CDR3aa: CASTKSTYEQYF
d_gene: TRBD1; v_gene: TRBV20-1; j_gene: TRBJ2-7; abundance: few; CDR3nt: TGCAGTGCAGGGACAGGGGTGGGCTACTCCTACGAGCAGTACTTC; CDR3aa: CSAGTGVGYSYEQYF
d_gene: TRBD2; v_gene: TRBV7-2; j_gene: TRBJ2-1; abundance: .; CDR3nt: TGTGCCAGCAGCCCGACCCTCGGGACTAGCGGCAACAATGAGCAGTTCTTC; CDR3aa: CASSPTLGTSGNNEQFF
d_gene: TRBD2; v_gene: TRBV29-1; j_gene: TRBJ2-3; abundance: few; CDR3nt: TGCAGCGACGAGAGTTCTAGCGGGGGGGCGGATACGCAGTATTTT; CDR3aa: CSDESSSGGADTQYF
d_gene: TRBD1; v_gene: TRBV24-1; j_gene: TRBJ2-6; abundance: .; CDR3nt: TGTGCCACCAGTGACCCCAGGGGGAATGGGGCCAACGTCCTGACTTTC; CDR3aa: CATSDPRGNGANVLTF
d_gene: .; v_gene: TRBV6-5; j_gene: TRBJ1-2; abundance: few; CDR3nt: TGTGCCAGCAGGGGACGGACTTCTGGATCTCGAGGTGGCTACACCTTC; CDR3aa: CASRGRTSGSRGGYTF
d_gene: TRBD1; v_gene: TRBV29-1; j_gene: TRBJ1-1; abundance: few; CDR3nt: TGCAGCGTCGACGGGACAGGGTTCCCTTACACTGAAGCTTTCTTT; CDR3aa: CSVDGTGFPYTEAFF
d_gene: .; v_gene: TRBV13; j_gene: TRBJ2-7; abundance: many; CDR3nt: TGTGCCAGCAGCTATCAATTACGGGAGCAGTACTTC; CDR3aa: CASSYQLREQYF
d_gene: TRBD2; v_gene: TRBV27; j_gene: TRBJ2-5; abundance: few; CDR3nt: TGTGCCAGCTCCACCGGGACTAGCTATCTGGAGACCCAGTACTTC; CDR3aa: CASSTGTSYLETQYF
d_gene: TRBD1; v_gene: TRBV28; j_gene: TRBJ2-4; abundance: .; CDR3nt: TGTGCCAGCAGTTTAAAGGGGACAGGTGGAAACATTCAGTACTTC; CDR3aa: CASSLKGTGGNIQYF
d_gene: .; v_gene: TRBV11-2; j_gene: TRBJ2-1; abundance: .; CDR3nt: TGTGCCAGCAGCTTAGATCTGAGGGCCCTAAACTTTATCAATGAGCAGTTCTTC; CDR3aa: CASSLDLRALNFINEQFF
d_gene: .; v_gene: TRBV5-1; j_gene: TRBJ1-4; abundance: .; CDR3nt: TGCGCCAGCAGTGGGGGACAAAAACTGTTTTTT; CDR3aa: CASSGGQKLFF
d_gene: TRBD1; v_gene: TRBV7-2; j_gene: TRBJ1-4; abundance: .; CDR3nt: TGTGCCAGCAAGACCGGGACAGGGTTAGAAAAACTGTTTTTT; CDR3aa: CASKTGTGLEKLFF
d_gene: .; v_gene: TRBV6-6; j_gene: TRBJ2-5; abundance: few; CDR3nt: TGTGCCAGCAGGCGGACAGCAGAGACCCAGTACTTC; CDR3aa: CASRRTAETQYF
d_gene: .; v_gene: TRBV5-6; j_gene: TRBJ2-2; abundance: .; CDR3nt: TGTGCCAGCAGCTTGGTTTCCCAGCTGACCGGGGAGCTGTTTTTT; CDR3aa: CASSLVSQLTGELFF
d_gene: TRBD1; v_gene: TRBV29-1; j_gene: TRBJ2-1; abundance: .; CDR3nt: TGCAGCGTTGTAATCAGGGGGTCCTACAATGAGCAGTTCTTC; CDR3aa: CSVVIRGSYNEQFF
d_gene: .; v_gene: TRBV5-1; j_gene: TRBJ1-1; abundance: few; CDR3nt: TGCGCCAGCAGCTTGAGCAGTGTGTCGACTGAAGCTTTCTTT; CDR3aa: CASSLSSVSTEAFF
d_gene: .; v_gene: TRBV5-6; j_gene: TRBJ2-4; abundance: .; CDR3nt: TGTGCCAGCAGCTTGTATACTCTAATTGACAAAAACATTCAGCACTTC; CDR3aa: CASSLYTLIDKNIQHF
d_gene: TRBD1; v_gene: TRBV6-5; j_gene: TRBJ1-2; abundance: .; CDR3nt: TGTGCCAGCAGTTACTCCAGAAACAGGGGGTTTGTCTATGGCTACACCTTC; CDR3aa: CASSYSRNRGFVYGYTF
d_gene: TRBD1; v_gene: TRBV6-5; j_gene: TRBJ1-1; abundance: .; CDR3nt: TGTGCCAGCAGTTTCGCCAGGGGGACTGAAGCTTTCTTT; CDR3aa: CASSFARGTEAFF
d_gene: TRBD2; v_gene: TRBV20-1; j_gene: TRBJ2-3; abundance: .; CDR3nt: TGCAGTGTTCCGAGTAGCGGGGGCAGCACAGATACGCAGTATTTT; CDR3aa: CSVPSSGGSTDTQYF
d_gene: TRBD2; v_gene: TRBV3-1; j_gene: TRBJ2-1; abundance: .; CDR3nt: TGTGCCAGCAGCCGGGCAACGACTAGCAGTGTGCAGTTCTTC; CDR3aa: CASSRATTSSVQFF
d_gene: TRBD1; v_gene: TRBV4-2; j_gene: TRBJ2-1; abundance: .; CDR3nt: TGTGCCAGCAGCCAAGATGGGACAGGGTCAAACAATGAGCAGTTCTTC; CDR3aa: CASSQDGTGSNNEQFF
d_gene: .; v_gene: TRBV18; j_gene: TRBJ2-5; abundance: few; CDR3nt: TGTGCCAGCTCACCACTTTCGGCGGGGGCGAAAGAGACCCAGTACTTC; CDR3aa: CASSPLSAGAKETQYF
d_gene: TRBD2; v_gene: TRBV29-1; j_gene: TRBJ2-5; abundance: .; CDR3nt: TGCAGCGCAACTAGCGGGGGGGAAGAGACCCAGTACTTC; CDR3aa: CSATSGGEETQYF
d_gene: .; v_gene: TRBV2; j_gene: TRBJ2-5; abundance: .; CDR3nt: TGTGCCAGCAGTGAACGGTGGGAAGTGGAGCAGTACTTC; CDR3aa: CASSERWEVEQYF
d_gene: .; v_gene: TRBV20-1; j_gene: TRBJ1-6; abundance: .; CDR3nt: TGCAGTGCTCAACAAGGAACGGCGAATTCACCCCTCCACTTT; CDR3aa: CSAQQGTANSPLHF